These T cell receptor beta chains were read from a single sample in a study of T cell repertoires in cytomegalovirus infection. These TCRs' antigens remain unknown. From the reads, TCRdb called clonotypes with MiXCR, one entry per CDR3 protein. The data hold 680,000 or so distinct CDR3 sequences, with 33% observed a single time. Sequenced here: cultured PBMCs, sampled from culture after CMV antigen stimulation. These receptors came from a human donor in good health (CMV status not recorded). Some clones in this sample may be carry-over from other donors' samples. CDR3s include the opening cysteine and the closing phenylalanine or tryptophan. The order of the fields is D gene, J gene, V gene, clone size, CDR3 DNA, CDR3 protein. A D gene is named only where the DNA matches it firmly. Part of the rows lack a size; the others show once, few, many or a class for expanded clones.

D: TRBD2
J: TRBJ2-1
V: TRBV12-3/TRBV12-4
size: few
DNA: TGTGCCAGCAGGATAGCGGGAGCGGGGGGCTACAATGAGCAGTTCTTC
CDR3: CASRIAGAGGYNEQFF

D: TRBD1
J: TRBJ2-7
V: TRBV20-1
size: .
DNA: TGCAGTGCTTGGAGACAGGGTCCCGAGCAGTACTTC
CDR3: CSAWRQGPEQYF

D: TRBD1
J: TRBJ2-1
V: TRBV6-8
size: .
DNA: TGTGCCAGCACCATTCCGCTGGGACAGGACCCAAATGGAACCTCCTACAATGAGCAGTTCTTC
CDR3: CASTIPLGQDPNGTSYNEQFF

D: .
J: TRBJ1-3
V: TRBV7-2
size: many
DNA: TGTGCCAGCAGCTTACAGCTCTACTCTGGAAACACCATATATTTT
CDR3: CASSLQLYSGNTIYF

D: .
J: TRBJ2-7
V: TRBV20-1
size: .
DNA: TGCAGTTCGGGAATGCTCCGGGGATCCTACGAGCAGTACTTC
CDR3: CSSGMLRGSYEQYF

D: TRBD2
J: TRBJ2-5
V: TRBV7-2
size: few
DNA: TGTGCCAGCAAACCCCCGCCCACCAGCTTGTACGGGGGGGGAGAGACCCAGTACTTC
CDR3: CASKPPPTSLYGGGETQYF

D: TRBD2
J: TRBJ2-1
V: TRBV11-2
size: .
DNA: TGTGCCAGCAGCTTATGGCTAGCGGGAGTTGAGCAGTTCTTC
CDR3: CASSLWLAGVEQFF

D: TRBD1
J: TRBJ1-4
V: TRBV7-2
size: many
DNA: TGTGCCAGCAGCTTGGCCGGGACAGGGGACGAAAAACTGTTTTTT
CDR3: CASSLAGTGDEKLFF

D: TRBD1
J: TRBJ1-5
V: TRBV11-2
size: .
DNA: TGTGCCAGCAGCTTAGGTCAGGGGGCTACGGTTGACAATCAGCCCCAGCATTTT
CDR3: CASSLGQGATVDNQPQHF

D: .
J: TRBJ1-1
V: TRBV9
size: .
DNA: TGTGCCAGCAGCGTAGTGGCAGGAGCTGAAGCTTTCTTT
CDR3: CASSVVAGAEAFF

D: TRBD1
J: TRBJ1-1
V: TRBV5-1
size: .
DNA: TGCGCCAGCAGCCAACAGGGGGAGGGCACTGAAGCTTTCTTT
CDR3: CASSQQGEGTEAFF

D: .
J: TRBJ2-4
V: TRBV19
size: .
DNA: TGTGCCAGTAGTATTGGAGCAGCCAAAAACATTCAGTACTTC
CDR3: CASSIGAAKNIQYF

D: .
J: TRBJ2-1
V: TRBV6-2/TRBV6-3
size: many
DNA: TGTGCCAGCAGTTTGATCGGTGGGTACAATGAGCAGTTCTTC
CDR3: CASSLIGGYNEQFF

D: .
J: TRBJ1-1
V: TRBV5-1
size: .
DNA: TGCGCCAGCAGCTTGTGGGGGCGTGAAACTGAAGCTTTCTTT
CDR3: CASSLWGRETEAFF

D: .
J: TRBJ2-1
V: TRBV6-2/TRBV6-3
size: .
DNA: TGTGCCAGCATTAAAGGGACTGCTTACAATGAGCAGTTCTTC
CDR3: CASIKGTAYNEQFF

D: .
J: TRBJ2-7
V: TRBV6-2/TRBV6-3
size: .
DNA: TGTGCCAGCAGTGAGGGGCCTCCCTACGAGCAGTACTTC
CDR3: CASSEGPPYEQYF

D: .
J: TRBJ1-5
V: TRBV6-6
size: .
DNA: TGTGCCAGCAGTGACTCGGCATTCCATCAGCCCCAGCATTTT
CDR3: CASSDSAFHQPQHF

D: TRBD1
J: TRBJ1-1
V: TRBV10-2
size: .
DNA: TGCGCCAGCAACCCGACAGGGATGAACACTGAAGCTTTCTTT
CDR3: CASNPTGMNTEAFF

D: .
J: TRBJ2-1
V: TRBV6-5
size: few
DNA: TGTGCCAGCAGCGGGGAGAGCTCCTACAATGAGCAGTTCTTC
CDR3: CASSGESSYNEQFF

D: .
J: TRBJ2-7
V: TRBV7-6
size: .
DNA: TGTGCCAGCAGCTTAGCGCATGATAACCCCGCCTACGAGCAGTACTTC
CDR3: CASSLAHDNPAYEQYF

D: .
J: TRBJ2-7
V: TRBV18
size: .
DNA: TGTGCCAGCTCACGGGGGGAACTGACGGACTTC
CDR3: CASSRGELTDF

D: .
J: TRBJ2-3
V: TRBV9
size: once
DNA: TGTGCCAGCAGCGTAGGAGTAGGGCCCCCGGTAAAAGATACGCAGTATTTT
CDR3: CASSVGVGPPVKDTQYF

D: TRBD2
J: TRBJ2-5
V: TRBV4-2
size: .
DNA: TGTGCCAGCAGCCAAGAGCGGGGGAGACAAGAGACCCAGTACTTC
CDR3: CASSQERGRQETQYF

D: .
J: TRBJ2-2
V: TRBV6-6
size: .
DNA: TGTGCCAGCAGTTATTCAAGGGACACCGGGGAGCTGTTTTTT
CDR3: CASSYSRDTGELFF

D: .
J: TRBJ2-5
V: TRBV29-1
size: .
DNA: TGCAGCGTTGGGCAACAAGAGACCCAGTACTTC
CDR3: CSVGQQETQYF

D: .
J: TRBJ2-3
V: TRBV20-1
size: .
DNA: TGCAGTGCTAGAGATCTGGCGGAGGCGGATACGCAGTATTTT
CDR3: CSARDLAEADTQYF

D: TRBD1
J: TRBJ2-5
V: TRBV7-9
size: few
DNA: TGTGCCAGCAGCTTTATACCGGGACAGGCGCCTATCTTGTACTTC
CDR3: CASSFIPGQAPILYF

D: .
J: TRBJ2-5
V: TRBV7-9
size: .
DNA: TGTGCCAGCAGCCAGACCGGGGCCCAGGCCGGCACCCAGTACTTC
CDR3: CASSQTGAQAGTQYF

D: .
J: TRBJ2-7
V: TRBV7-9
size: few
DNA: TGTGCCACCCGTCGGGGGACAGCTCACGAGCAGTACTTC
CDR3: CATRRGTAHEQYF

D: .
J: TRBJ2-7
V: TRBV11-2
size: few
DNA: TGTGCCAGCAGCTTACTCCGCGGGATCTCCTACGAGCAGTACTTC
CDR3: CASSLLRGISYEQYF

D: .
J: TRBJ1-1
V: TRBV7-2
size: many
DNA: TGTGCCAGCAGCTTAACTTCGGGGGAAACTGAAGCTTTCTTT
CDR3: CASSLTSGETEAFF

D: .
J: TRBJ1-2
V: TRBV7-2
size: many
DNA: TGTGCCAGCAGCTTAAGAACGGGGGCGAGTTATGGCTACACCTTC
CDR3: CASSLRTGASYGYTF

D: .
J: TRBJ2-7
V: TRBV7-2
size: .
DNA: TGTGCCAGCAGGTCTGACCCAACCTCCTACGAGCAGTACTTC
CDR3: CASRSDPTSYEQYF

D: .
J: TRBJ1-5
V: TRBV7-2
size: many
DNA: TGTGCCAGCAGCTTATTTCAGGGGTGGAATCAGCCCCAGCATTTT
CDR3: CASSLFQGWNQPQHF

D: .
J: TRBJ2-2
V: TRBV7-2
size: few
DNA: TGTGCCACTACAAGGCACACCGGGGAGCTGTTTTTT
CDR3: CATTRHTGELFF